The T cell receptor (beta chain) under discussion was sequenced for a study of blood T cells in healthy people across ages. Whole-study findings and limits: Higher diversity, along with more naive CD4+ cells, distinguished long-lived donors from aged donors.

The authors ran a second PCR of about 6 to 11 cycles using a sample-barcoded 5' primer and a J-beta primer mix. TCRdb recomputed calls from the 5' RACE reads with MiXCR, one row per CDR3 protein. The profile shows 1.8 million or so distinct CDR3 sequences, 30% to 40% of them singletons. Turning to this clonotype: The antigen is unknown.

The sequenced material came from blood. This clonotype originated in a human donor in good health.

The DNA for the CDR3 is TGTGCCAGCAGTTGGGGACTTACCTCCTACGAGCAGTACTTC. It is translated as CASSWGLTSYEQYF. The genes are TRBV12-3 or TRBV12-4 and TRBJ2-7, with a possible D match to TRBD2 (6 bases). The CDR3 is made up of 14 amino acids. V was shortened by 4 bases and J by 0 bases, with 10 bases between the two germline ends.